This T cell receptor (beta chain) was sequenced in a study of T cell responses to AZD1222 COVID-19 vaccine (dated by TCRdb to the early 2020s). About the investigation overall: TCR sequencing was performed for roughly 240 trial participants, of whom about 200 were given two doses of AZD1222 and around 26 were given two doses of MenACWY control vaccine. Trial participants were enrolled by age into subgroups of 18-55, 56-69 and 70-plus years, and 148, 28 and 57 TCR-sequenced participants, respectively, were included in these subgroups.

The CDR3 regions of human TCRbeta chains were subjected to immunosequencing. Per the source publication's procedure: Repertoire TCRs were checked for matches against a reference library of SARS-CoV-2-specific TCRs that had been generated using the MIRA antigen-specificity platform. Breadth meant the fraction of unique TCRs that were SARS-CoV-2-associated, whereas depth meant the fraction of total T cells that were SARS-CoV-2-associated. Using the MIRA data, every spike-specific TCR was mapped to the spike region that the TCR reacted to and assigned to either a CD4 or a CD8 class. Log10-transformed breadth and depth values were compared by one-way ANOVA with Sidak's multiple comparisons tests. TCRdb limited this immuneACCESS table to in-frame rearrangements with V and J called. A share of clones is missing; checked studies link under half to unresolved V genes, and the rest is unexplained. D and trimming come from the DNA, and the V and J calls and clone size come from that table. The sample table records under 95,000 clones; about nine tenths of these occur just once. Around 7% of the sample is held by the ten biggest clonotypes.

In light of the paper, this sample's time point label describes: about 28 days (+/-7) after the second vaccine dose. AZD1222 recipients whose second dose came at about 4 weeks and those whose second dose came at about 12 weeks were combined into one group, since spike-specific TCR depth and breadth did not differ between the two schedules. Vaccinee samples were obtained from the UK trials COV001 and COV002, which included a single-blind randomized controlled phase 2/3 trial of AZD1222 (ChAdOx1 nCoV-19) in healthy adults. Trial participant PBMC samples were collected at day 0 and day 28 after the second dose for TCRbeta chain sequencing. What the study reported, not specific to this receptor: Epitopes outside the regions mutated in the B.1.351 and B.1.1.7 variants were reportedly recognized by nearly half of the unique spike-specific TCRs. In the small 56-69-year group, the increase in depth fell short of significance, most likely because of low power. A significant rise in spike-specific TCR breadth and depth was observed after two AZD1222 doses relative to day 0 and relative to MenACWY recipients. Conclusions about previously exposed vaccinees are limited because only six or seven AZD1222 recipients were SARS-CoV-2 seropositive at baseline. CD4 TCRs associated with the vaccine covered the entire spike protein, and the dominant responses were in regions 160-218 and 743-854. Because no day 14 peak-response samples were available, the repertoires could be characterized only after the peak T cell response. Most participants were white British and females outnumbered males, and the authors suggested that clonal diversity may have been underestimated.

To note about this clone: It lacks a known antigen. Base qualities were left out, and no much larger clone turns up one base away.

The CDR3 holds 15 amino acids from the cysteine to the phenylalanine. The CDR3 DNA has 45 bases and is translated from base 1. CDR1 and CDR2 were assigned from the germline V gene (reference sequence) as WNHNN and SYGVQD. V and J are truncated by 3 bases and 1 base respectively, leaving an intervening sequence of 7 bases. The material was peripheral blood, obtained 28 days after the second AZD1222 dose. The V and J genes are TRBV10-1 and TRBJ2-6; a weak D assignment points to TRBD2 (5 bases agree). The clonotype originates from an adult who received the AZD1222 COVID-19 vaccine. The DNA sequence is given as TGCGCCAGCAGTGACGGAGGATCTGGGGCCAACGTCCTGACTTTC. It codes for CASSDGGSGANVLTF.